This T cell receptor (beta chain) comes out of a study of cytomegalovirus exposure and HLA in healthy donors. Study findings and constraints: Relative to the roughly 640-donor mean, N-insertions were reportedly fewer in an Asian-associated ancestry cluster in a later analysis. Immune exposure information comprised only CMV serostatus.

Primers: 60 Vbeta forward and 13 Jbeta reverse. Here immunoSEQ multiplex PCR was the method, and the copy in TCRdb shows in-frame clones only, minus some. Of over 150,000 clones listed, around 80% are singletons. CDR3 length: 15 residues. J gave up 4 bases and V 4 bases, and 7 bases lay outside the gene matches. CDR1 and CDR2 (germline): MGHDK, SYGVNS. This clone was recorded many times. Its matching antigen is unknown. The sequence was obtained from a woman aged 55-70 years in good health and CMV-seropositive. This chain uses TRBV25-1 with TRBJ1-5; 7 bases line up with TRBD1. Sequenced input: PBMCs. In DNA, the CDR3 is TGTGCCAGCAGTGCCACAGGGGCACCTAATCAGCCCCAGCATTTT. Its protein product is CASSATGAPNQPQHF.